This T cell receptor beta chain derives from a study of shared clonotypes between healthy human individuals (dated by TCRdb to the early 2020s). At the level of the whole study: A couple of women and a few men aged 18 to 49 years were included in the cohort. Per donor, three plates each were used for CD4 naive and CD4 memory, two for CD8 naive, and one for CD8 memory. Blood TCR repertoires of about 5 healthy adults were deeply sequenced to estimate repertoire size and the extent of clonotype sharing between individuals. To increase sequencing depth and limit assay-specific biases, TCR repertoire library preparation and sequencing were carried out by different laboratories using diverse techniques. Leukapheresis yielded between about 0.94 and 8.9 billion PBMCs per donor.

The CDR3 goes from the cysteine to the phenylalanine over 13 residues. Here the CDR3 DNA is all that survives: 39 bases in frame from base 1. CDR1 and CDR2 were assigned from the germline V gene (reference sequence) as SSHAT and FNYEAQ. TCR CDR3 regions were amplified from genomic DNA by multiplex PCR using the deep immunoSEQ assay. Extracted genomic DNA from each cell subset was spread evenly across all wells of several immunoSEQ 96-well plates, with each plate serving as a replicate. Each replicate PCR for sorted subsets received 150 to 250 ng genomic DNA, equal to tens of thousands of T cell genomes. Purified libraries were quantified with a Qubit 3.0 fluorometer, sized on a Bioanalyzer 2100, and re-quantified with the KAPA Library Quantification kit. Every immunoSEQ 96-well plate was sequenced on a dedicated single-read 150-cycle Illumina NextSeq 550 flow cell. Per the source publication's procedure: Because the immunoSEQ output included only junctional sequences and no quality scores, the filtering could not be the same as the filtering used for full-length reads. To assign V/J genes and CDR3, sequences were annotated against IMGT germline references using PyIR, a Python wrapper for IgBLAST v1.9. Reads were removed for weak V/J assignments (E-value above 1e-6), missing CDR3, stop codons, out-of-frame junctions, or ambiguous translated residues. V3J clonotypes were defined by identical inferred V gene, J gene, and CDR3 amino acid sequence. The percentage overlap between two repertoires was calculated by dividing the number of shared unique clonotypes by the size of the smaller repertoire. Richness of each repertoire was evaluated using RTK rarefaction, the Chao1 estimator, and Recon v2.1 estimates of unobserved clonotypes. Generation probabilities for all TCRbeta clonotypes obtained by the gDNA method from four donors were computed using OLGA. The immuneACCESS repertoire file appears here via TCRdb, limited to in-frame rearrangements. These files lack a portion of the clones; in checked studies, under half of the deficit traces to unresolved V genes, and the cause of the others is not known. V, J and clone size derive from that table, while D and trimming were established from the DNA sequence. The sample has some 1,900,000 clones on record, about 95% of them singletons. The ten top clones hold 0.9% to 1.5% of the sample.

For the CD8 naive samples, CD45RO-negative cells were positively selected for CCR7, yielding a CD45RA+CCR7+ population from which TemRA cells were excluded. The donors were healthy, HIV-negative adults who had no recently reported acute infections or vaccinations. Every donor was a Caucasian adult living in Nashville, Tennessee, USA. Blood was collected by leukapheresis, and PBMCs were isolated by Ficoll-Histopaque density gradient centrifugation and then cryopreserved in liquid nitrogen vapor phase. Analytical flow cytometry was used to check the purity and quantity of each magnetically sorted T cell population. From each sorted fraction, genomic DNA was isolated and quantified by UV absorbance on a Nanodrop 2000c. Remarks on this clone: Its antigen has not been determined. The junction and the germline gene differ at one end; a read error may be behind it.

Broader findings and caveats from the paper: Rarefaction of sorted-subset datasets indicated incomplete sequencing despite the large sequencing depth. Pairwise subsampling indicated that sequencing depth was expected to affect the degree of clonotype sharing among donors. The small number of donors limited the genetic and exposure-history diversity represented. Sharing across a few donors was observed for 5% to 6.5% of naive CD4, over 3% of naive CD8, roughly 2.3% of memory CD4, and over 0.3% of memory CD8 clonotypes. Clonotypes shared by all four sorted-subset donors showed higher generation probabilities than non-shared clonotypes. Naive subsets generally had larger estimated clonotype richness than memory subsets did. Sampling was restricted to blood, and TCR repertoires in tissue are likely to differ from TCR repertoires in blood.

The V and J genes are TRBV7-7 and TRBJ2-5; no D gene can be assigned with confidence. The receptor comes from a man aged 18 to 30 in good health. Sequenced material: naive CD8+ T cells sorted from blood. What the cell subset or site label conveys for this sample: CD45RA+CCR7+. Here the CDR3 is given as CASSLGVKETQYF. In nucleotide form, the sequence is TGTGCTAGCAGCTTAGGAGTGAAAGAGACCCAGTACTTC.